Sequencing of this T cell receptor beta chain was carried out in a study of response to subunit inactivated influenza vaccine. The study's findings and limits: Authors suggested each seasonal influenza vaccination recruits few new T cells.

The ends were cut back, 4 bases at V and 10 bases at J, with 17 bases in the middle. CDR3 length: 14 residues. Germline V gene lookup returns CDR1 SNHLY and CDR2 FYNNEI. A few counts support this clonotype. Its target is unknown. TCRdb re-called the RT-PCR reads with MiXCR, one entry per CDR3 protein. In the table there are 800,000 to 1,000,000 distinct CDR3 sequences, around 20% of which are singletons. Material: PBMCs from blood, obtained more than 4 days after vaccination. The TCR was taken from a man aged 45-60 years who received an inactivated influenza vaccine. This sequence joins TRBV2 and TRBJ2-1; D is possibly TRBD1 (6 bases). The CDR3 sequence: CASSAGTRVNEQFF. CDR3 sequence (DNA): TGTGCCAGCAGTGCCGGGACAAGGGTCAACGAGCAGTTCTTC.